The entry that follows covers one T cell receptor (beta chain) sequence. This record belongs to a study of blood T cell repertoires in COVID-19. Across the study: From the United States, Italy and Spain came samples of acute and convalescent COVID-19. T cells, B-cell-depleted T cells, or PBMCs provided the cDNA or gDNA that served as material.

Per the original methods: Amplification of reference gene primers provided the estimated nucleated cell counts. Measured with immunoSEQ multiplex PCR; TCRdb has only the in-frame clones, and not every one. D and trimming come from the DNA, and the V and J calls and clone size come from that table. Of about 120,000 clones in the sample, 70% to 80% are singletons; the top ten hold about 4%. The CDR3 spans 13 residues. J gave up 3 bases and V 3 bases, and 5 bases lay outside the gene matches. Germline-derived CDR1 and CDR2 are GTSNPN and SVGIG (reference sequence). The sequence was obtained from an elderly woman with acute or convalescent COVID-19. The sequencing sample was made of peripheral blood. This sequence joins TRBV30 and TRBJ2-7, with TRBD1 matching 7 bases. The CDR3 reads CAWSPRDSYEQYF. Here the CDR3 DNA reads TGTGCCTGGAGCCCACGGGACAGCTACGAGCAGTACTTC.